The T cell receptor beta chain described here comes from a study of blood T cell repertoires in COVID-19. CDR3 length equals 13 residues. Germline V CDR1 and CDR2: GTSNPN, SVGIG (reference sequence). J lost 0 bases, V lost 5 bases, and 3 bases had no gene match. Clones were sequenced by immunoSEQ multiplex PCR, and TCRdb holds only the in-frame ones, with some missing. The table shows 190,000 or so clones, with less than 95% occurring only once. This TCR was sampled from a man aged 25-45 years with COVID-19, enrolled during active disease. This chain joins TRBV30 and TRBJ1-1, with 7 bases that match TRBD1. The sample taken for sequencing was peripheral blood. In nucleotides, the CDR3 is TGTGCCTGGTCCGGGACAGTGAACACTGAAGCTTTCTTT. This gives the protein CAWSGTVNTEAFF.